These 32 T cell receptor beta chains originate from one sample sequenced in a study of CD8+ T cells in alopecia areata. Extracted RNA was reverse transcribed into cDNA, the sequencing template. Method: immunoSEQ multiplex PCR; TCRdb's copy keeps in-frame clones and lacks some. Of some 110,000 clones detected, roughly 55% appear once; the ten largest clones hold approximately 12%. Treatment meaning: oral pan-JAK inhibitor, 5-10 mg twice daily. The source was CD8+ T cells sorted from blood, collected at week 24, from a patient treated with tofacitinib. The origin of the receptors is a human donor with alopecia areata.

The gene calls are TRBV30 and TRBJ1-4; the match to TRBD1 covers 9 bases. Germline CDR1 reads GTSNPN; CDR2 reads SVGIG (reference sequence). The CDR3 length is 15 residues. V lost 6 bases, J lost 5 bases, and 10 bases stayed unmatched. This CDR3 is CACARAGTGNEKLFF. CDR3 nucleotides: TGTGCCTGCGCTCGGGCAGGGACAGGGAATGAAAAACTGTTTTTT. Combining the CDR3 with reference TRBV30 and TRBJ1-4 gives the whole variable domain SQTIHQWPATLVQPVGSPLSLECTVEGTSNPNLYWYRQAAGRGLQLLFYSVGIGQISSEVPQNLSASRPQDRQFILSSKKLLLSDSGFYLCACARAGTGNEKLFFGSGTQLSVL.

This clone was seen more than once but under ten times. Mismatch with germline at one junction end may stem from a read error. The V gene is TRBV5-5, the J gene TRBJ2-1, with 8 bases that match TRBD1. Germline CDR1 SGHKS, CDR2 YYEKEE (reference sequence). The CDR3 loop spans 14 amino acids. The CDR3 loop is CASSQPTGGNEQFF. The DNA of the CDR3 is TGCGCCAGCAGCCAACCCACAGGGGGGAATGAGCAGTTCTTC.

The gene calls are TRBV7-9 and TRBJ2-7; D unresolved. The CDR3 has 13 residues. CDR1 is SEHNR and CDR2 is FQNEAQ in the germline V gene (reference sequence). V was clipped by 1 base and J by 3 bases, with 7 bases between them. The CDR3 region has the DNA TGTGCCAGCAGCTTAGGTCCCGACTACGAGCAGTACTTC. Encoded protein: CASSLGPDYEQYF.

CDR3 loop: CASRGGVSEQFF. The CDR3 DNA is TGTGCCAGCCGCGGCGGGGTTAGTGAGCAGTTCTTC. The chain has TRBV7-9 and TRBJ2-1, with a weak D call TRBD2 (6 bases). The CDR3 contains 12 residues. The V and J ends lost 8 bases and 9 bases respectively, with 14 bases between them. Germline V gives CDR1 SEHNR, CDR2 FQNEAQ (reference sequence).

The chain joins TRBV10-2 to TRBJ2-5, with TRBD2 identical over 8 bases. Unmatched junction bases numbered 4, after V lost 1 base and J lost 0 bases. This CDR3 region has 16 residues. The germline V gene encodes CDR1 WSHSY and CDR2 SAAADI. The CDR3 reads CASSEWAGGHQETQYF. In nucleotides, the CDR3 is TGCGCCAGCAGTGAGTGGGCGGGGGGACACCAAGAGACCCAGTACTTC.

The chain carries TRBV2 and TRBJ2-1; either TRBD1 or TRBD2 may fit D (5 bases each). V was pared by 4 bases and J by 11 bases, with 9 bases between. Germline CDR1 reads SNHLY; CDR2 reads FYNNEI. The CDR3 length is 11 residues. CDR3 protein: CASSGGTQQFF. The CDR3, as DNA: TGTGCCAGCAGTGGGGGGACCCAGCAGTTCTTC.

J is TRBJ2-5 and V is TRBV5-1, with D maybe TRBD2 (6 bases). V was clipped by 4 bases and J by 2 bases, with 15 bases between them. Per the germline V gene, CDR1 is SGHRS and CDR2 is YFSETQ. The CDR3 runs to 15 residues. CDR3 sequence reads: CASSPEGNVQETQYF. The CDR3 DNA reads as TGCGCCAGCAGCCCGGAGGGGAATGTTCAAGAGACCCAGTACTTC.

In this sample, this clone turned up a few times. The chain is built from TRBV7-9 and TRBJ1-3; D gene uncertain. CDR1 is SEHNR and CDR2 is FQNEAQ in the germline V gene (reference sequence). This CDR3 spans 12 amino acids. The V end was cut by 5 bases, the J end by 4 bases, with 6 bases between. Here the CDR3 reads CASSLMGNTIYF. The DNA for the CDR3 is TGTGCCAGCAGCCTCATGGGAAACACCATATATTTT.

This sequence joins TRBV27 and TRBJ2-3; D assignment may be TRBD1 or TRBD2 (6 bases each). CDR3 length: 15 amino acids. Germline CDR1 is MNHEY and CDR2 is SMNVEV (reference sequence). V lost 5 bases, J lost 3 bases, and 15 bases lay in between. The CDR3 sequence is CASSTGTSSTDTQYF. The CDR3 nucleotides are TGTGCCAGCAGTACAGGGACTTCCTCTACAGATACGCAGTATTTT.

This clone turned up a few times. The chain recombines TRBV7-8 with TRBJ2-7, with D possibly TRBD2 on 6 matching bases. The germline V and J ends were trimmed by 6 bases and 4 bases, with 13 bases remaining between them. Germline V gene sequence: CDR1 SGHVS, CDR2 FQNEAQ. There are 13 residues in the CDR3. CDR3 DNA: TGTGCCAGCAGAACGATCCGGGGGTACGAGCAGTACTTC. This gives the protein CASRTIRGYEQYF.

A few counts support this clone. The chain uses TRBV13 and TRBJ1-1; no clear D gene. Trimming removed 5 bases from V and 1 base from J, with 17 bases in between. The CDR3 is made up of 16 amino acids. Germline V gene sequence: CDR1 PRHDT, CDR2 FYEKMQ (reference sequence). CDR3 loop: CASSVIPGYSNTEAFF. Here the CDR3 DNA reads TGTGCCAGCAGCGTAATCCCGGGGTATTCGAACACTGAAGCTTTCTTT.

The J gene is TRBJ1-1, the V gene TRBV30; D is uncertain. CDR1 and CDR2 from the germline V gene are GTSNPN and SVGIG (reference sequence). This CDR3 spans 13 amino acids. V was cut by 2 bases and J by 1 base, with 8 bases left in between. This CDR3 reads CAWSLPRNTEAFF. CDR3 DNA: TGTGCCTGGAGTTTACCGAGGAACACTGAAGCTTTCTTT.

The chain has TRBV15 and TRBJ2-3; 11 bases line up with TRBD2. This CDR3 comprises 17 residues. Losses at the gene ends were 5 bases for V and 2 bases for J; bases not matched to a gene: 9. Per germline, CDR1 LNHNV and CDR2 YYDKDF (reference sequence). This CDR3 reads CATSRRLAGRDTDTQYF. In nucleotides, the CDR3 is TGTGCCACCAGCCGCAGACTAGCGGGGAGAGACACAGATACGCAGTATTTT.

A few counts support this clone. The V gene is TRBV29-1, the J gene TRBJ2-3, with TRBD2 matching over 11 bases. V trimming: 2 bases; J trimming: 3 bases; junction bases outside the gene matches: 10. Germline lookup yields CDR1 SQVTM and CDR2 ANQGSEA. The CDR3 totals 17 residues. CDR3 coding DNA: TGCAGCGTTGAAATGGCTGTTAGCGGGGGGGAGACAGATACGCAGTATTTT. This encodes CSVEMAVSGGETDTQYF.

The V and J genes are TRBV6-5 and TRBJ1-2; perhaps TRBD1 as D (5 bases). Germline CDR1 and CDR2: MNHEY and SVGAGI. This CDR3 comprises 15 residues. Trimming pared 0 bases from V and 0 bases from J, leaving 8 bases between. The CDR3 region is CASSYSGPPNYGYTF. The CDR3 bases are TGTGCCAGCAGTTACTCGGGGCCCCCTAACTATGGCTACACCTTC.

This chain uses TRBV5-6 with TRBJ1-6, with D perhaps TRBD1 (6 bases). Between the trimmed V and J ends, which lost 5 bases and 7 bases, there was a span of 13 bases. The CDR3 is made up of 14 amino acids. Germline V gene sequence: CDR1 SGHDT, CDR2 YYEEEE. In DNA form, the CDR3 reads TGTGCCAGCAGACAGGGTGTGGGAAATTCACCCCTCCACTTT. Amino acid sequence: CASRQGVGNSPLHF.

A few counts support this clone. The rearrangement joins TRBV5-1 to TRBJ2-3; D is unclear. Germline-derived CDR1 and CDR2 are SGHRS and YFSETQ. The CDR3 is made up of 12 amino acids. V was trimmed by 2 bases and J by 0 bases, leaving 1 base between them. CDR3 residues: CASSLSTDTQYF. The DNA of the CDR3 is TGCGCCAGCAGCTTAAGCACAGATACGCAGTATTTT. Based on the CDR3 plus reference TRBV5-1 and TRBJ2-3, the full variable domain is KAGVTQTPRYLIKTRGQQVTLSCSPISGHRSVSWYQQTPGQGLQFLFEYFSETQRNKGNFPGRFSGRQFSNSRSEMNVSTLELGDSALYLCASSLSTDTQYFGPGTRLTVL.

The chain is built from TRBV7-6 and TRBJ2-7; D is perhaps TRBD1 (5 bases). Germline V gene lookup returns CDR1 SGHVS and CDR2 FNYEAQ. Trimming shortened V by 1 base and J by 2 bases, and 18 bases separated the two germline ends. The CDR3 runs to 17 residues. CDR3 DNA: TGTGCCAGCAGCTTAGTTCCGACAAGGGGTCCAACCTACGAGCAGTACTTC. Its translation is CASSLVPTRGPTYEQYF.

The rearrangement uses TRBV29-1 and TRBJ2-1, with D hard to call. V was clipped by 4 bases and J by 3 bases, with 4 bases between them. CDR1 and CDR2 (germline): SQVTM, ANQGSEA. The CDR3 covers 11 residues. CDR3 coding DNA: TGCAGCGTTGTTGTCTACAATGAGCAGTTCTTC. It is translated as CSVVVYNEQFF.

The genes are TRBV29-1 and TRBJ2-7, with D tentatively TRBD2 (5 bases). Trimming stripped 1 base from V and 1 base from J, with 17 bases between. CDR1 and CDR2 from the germline V gene are SQVTM and ANQGSEA. The CDR3 covers 16 residues. CDR3 protein: CSVEVVRDRGSYEQYF. CDR3 bases: TGCAGCGTTGAAGTGGTCCGGGATCGGGGATCCTACGAGCAGTACTTC.

The chain uses TRBV6-6 and TRBJ1-1, with D unclear. The CDR3 has 14 residues. Germline CDR1 and CDR2: MNHNY and SVGAGI (reference sequence). The V gene lost 4 bases and the J gene lost 3 bases, with 12 bases spanning the gap. The CDR3 is CASSLAPKDTEAFF. CDR3 DNA: TGTGCCAGCAGTTTGGCCCCTAAAGACACTGAAGCTTTCTTT.

This clone was counted between two and nine times. This chain links TRBV7-9 with TRBJ1-1, with D uncertain. The ends were cut back, 5 bases at V and 1 base at J, with 11 bases in the middle. The CDR3 extends over 14 amino acids. Germline V CDR1 and CDR2: SEHNR, FQNEAQ (reference sequence). The CDR3 region is CASSTGNKNTEAFF. The CDR3 DNA is TGTGCCAGCAGCACTGGGAACAAGAACACTGAAGCTTTCTTT.

Regarding this clone: Germline and junction disagree at one end, which may indicate a read error. CDR3 region: CASSPSRGDSYEQYF. DNA of the CDR3: TGCGCCAGCAGCCCTTCCCGAGGGGACAGCTACGAGCAGTACTTC. This sequence joins TRBV7-9 and TRBJ2-7; 7 nucleotides align to TRBD1. The CDR3 is 15 amino acids. Germline CDR1 SEHNR, CDR2 FQNEAQ (reference sequence).

This clone showed up just a few times. V gene TRBV6-5 combines with J gene TRBJ2-5, with D unresolved. The CDR3 sequence is 13 residues long. CDR1 is MNHEY, CDR2 SVGAGI, per germline. Trimming stripped 4 bases from V and 3 bases from J, with 9 bases between. The chain's CDR3 is CASSFGEEETQYF. The DNA of the CDR3 is TGTGCCAGCAGTTTCGGCGAAGAAGAGACCCAGTACTTC.

This chain uses TRBV28 with TRBJ2-3; D may correspond to TRBD1 or TRBD2 (6 bases each). Germline CDR1 MDHEN, CDR2 SYDVKM. V lost 3 bases and J 4 bases, leaving 20 bases between the germline ends. This CDR3 is 17 amino acids long. CDR3 coding DNA: TGTGCCAGCAGTTTCGATCCGGGGGCTCGTGAGGCAGATACGCAGTATTTT. Translation: CASSFDPGAREADTQYF.

The chain couples TRBV30 to TRBJ2-7; 8 nucleotides match TRBD2. The CDR3 is 15 residues long. Germline V gene sequence: CDR1 GTSNPN, CDR2 SVGIG (reference sequence). V lost 1 base, J lost 4 bases, and 9 bases stayed unmatched. CDR3 region: CAWSGPGGRKYEQYF. CDR3 nucleotide sequence: TGTGCCTGGAGTGGCCCGGGGGGGCGGAAGTACGAGCAGTACTTC.

The chain has TRBV6-6 and TRBJ1-2, with D possibly TRBD1 on 5 matching bases. The CDR3 extends over 12 amino acids. Trimming cost V 7 bases and J 7 bases, with 13 bases left between them. The V gene's germline CDR1 is MNHNY and CDR2 SVGAGI (reference sequence). CDR3 sequence: CASTYGGSGYTF. The CDR3 bases are TGTGCCAGCACCTATGGGGGAAGTGGCTACACCTTC.

The sample holds a few counts of this clone. The chain combines TRBV29-1 with TRBJ2-1, with 9 bases matching TRBD2. CDR3 length: 12 amino acids. Germline CDR1 is SQVTM and CDR2 is ANQGSEA. With V trimmed by 4 bases and J by 8 bases, 3 bases remained unmatched. The CDR3 spells CSVGRGGYEQFF. DNA for the CDR3: TGCAGCGTTGGGCGGGGGGGGTATGAGCAGTTCTTC.

This chain connects TRBV27 to TRBJ2-1; D is possibly TRBD2 (6 bases). Trimming pared 6 bases from V and 4 bases from J, leaving 16 bases between. From germline, CDR1 is MNHEY and CDR2 SMNVEV (reference sequence). The CDR3 has 15 amino acids. CDR3 loop: CASSGRRGLYNEQFF. The CDR3 DNA sequence: TGTGCCAGCAGCGGCCGTAGGGGACTGTACAATGAGCAGTTCTTC.

The rearrangement links TRBV2 to TRBJ2-1; D is unclear. Germline lookup yields CDR1 SNHLY and CDR2 FYNNEI. CDR3 size: 10 residues. The V gene lost 1 base and the J gene lost 14 bases, with 6 bases spanning the gap. The CDR3 DNA reads as TGTGCCAGCAGTGAAGATCTTGAGTTCTTC. This sequence encodes CASSEDLEFF. The full variable domain, completed using reference TRBV2 and TRBJ2-1, is EPEVTQTPSHQVTQMGQEVILRCVPISNHLYFYWYRQILGQKVEFLVSFYNNEISEKSEIFDDQFSVERPDGSNFTLKIRSTKLEDSAMYFCASSEDLEFFGPGTRLTVL.

The genes are TRBV4-3 and TRBJ1-1; D is unresolved. The CDR3 spans 15 residues. Germline assignment: CDR1 LGHNA and CDR2 YSLEER. Trimming removed 1 base at V and 2 bases at J, with 11 bases between. CDR3 in DNA: TGCGCCAGCAGCCAAGCTGTTGGAATCAACACTGAAGCTTTCTTT. As protein: CASSQAVGINTEAFF.

The V call is TRBV25-1, the J call TRBJ1-5; tentatively, D is TRBD1 (5 bases). This CDR3 region has 14 residues. V was trimmed by 5 bases and J by 2 bases, leaving 10 bases between them. In germline, CDR1 is MGHDK, CDR2 SYGVNS. The CDR3 region is CASSLGEGNQPQHF. CDR3 DNA sequence: TGTGCCAGCAGTCTGGGGGAGGGCAATCAGCCCCAGCATTTT.